One and the same sample provided the 28 T cell receptor beta chains below, sequenced in a study of T cell changes during pregnancy in multiple sclerosis (dated by TCRdb to the late 2010s). The library was made by the immunoSEQ multiplex PCR assay. Entries here come from immuneACCESS through TCRdb and include only in-frame sequences with V and J called. Some clones fail to appear in such tables; in the studies checked, an unresolved V gene covers under half of the shortfall, and the cause of the remainder is unknown. Present in this sample are 35,000 to 45,000 clones, roughly nine tenths of which were seen just once. The ten biggest clones cover around 0.76% of the sample. The sequencing here drew on CD4+ T cells from peripheral blood mononuclear cells, taken after pregnancy. These receptors came from a female donor in good health, enrolled as a control in a pregnancy study.

The chain has TRBV5-6 and TRBJ1-3; the D gene is possibly TRBD1 (5 bases). In germline, CDR1 is SGHDT, CDR2 YYEEEE. V was cut by 4 bases and J by 4 bases, with 12 bases left in between. The CDR3 spans 14 residues. The CDR3 nucleotides read TGTGCCAGCAGCCGGGCAGGGCCAGGAAACACCATATATTTT. It encodes CASSRAGPGNTIYF.

J is TRBJ2-1 and V is TRBV10-3; 12 bases align to TRBD2. The germline V gene encodes CDR1 ENHRY and CDR2 SYGVKD. Trimming at V came to 4 bases and at J to 7 bases, leaving 17 bases not matched to a gene. The CDR3 is 19 residues long. Here the CDR3 reads CAISAGQGGPSGRANEQFF. For the CDR3, the DNA is TGTGCCATCAGTGCCGGACAGGGGGGTCCTAGCGGGAGGGCTAATGAGCAGTTCTTC.

CDR3 sequence (DNA): TGTGCCAGCAGCTCCCCGGCGGGGGGTCAAGAGACCCAGTACTTC. Protein sequence: CASSSPAGGQETQYF. V is TRBV11-2 and J is TRBJ2-5, with 8 bases matching TRBD2. The length of the CDR3 is 15 residues. V lost 4 bases and J lost 2; bases outside the gene matches: 6. Germline CDR1 reads SGHAT; CDR2 reads FQNNGV. Variable domain in full (rest from reference TRBV11-2 and TRBJ2-5): EAGVAQSPRYKIIEKRQSVAFWCNPISGHATLYWYQQILGQGPKLLIQFQNNGVVDDSQLPKDRFSAERLKGVDSTLKIQPAKLEDSAVYLCASSSPAGGQETQYFGPGTRLLVL.

The chain joins TRBV27 to TRBJ2-2, with D unresolved. V lost 6 bases and J 0 bases, leaving 14 bases between the germline ends. This CDR3 comprises 16 residues. The germline V gene has CDR1 MNHEY and CDR2 SMNVEV (reference sequence). In nucleotides, the CDR3 is TGTGCCAGCAGCTCATACTCCCTGGCGAACACCGGGGAGCTGTTTTTT. Its protein is CASSSYSLANTGELFF.

The gene calls are TRBV2 and TRBJ2-7; 10 bases line up with TRBD2. With 7 bases clipped from V and 2 bases from J, the junction kept 5 bases outside the gene matches. From germline, CDR1 is SNHLY and CDR2 FYNNEI. The CDR3 spans 14 residues. In nucleotides, the CDR3 is TGTGCCAGCACCCAGCGGGAGGGGCCCTACGAGCAGTACTTC. This sequence encodes CASTQREGPYEQYF.

V and J are TRBV5-1 and TRBJ2-7, with 11 bases aligning to TRBD2. Unmatched junction bases numbered 8, after V lost 7 bases and J lost 2 bases. The CDR3 runs 15 residues. Germline CDR1 is SGHRS and CDR2 is YFSETQ. CDR3 nucleotide sequence: TGCGCCAGCGCTTCAGGGACTAGCGGTACCTACGAGCAGTACTTC. This gives the protein CASASGTSGTYEQYF.

This rearrangement joins TRBV7-8 to TRBJ1-4, with TRBD1 matching 7 bases. The CDR3 covers 15 residues. Losses at the gene ends were 1 base for V and 2 bases for J; bases not matched to a gene: 1. The germline CDR1 and CDR2 sequences are SGHVS and FQNEAQ. The CDR3 nucleotides read TGTGCCAGCAGCTTAGACAGGGGCACTAATGAAAAACTGTTTTTT. Translation gives CASSLDRGTNEKLFF.

The chain recombines TRBV7-9 with TRBJ1-2; possibly TRBD1 for D (5 bases). With 1 base removed from V and 3 bases from J, the gap between germline ends came to 6 bases. Germline V gene data show CDR1 as SEHNR and CDR2 as FQNEAQ (reference sequence). There are 13 residues in the CDR3. The DNA for the CDR3 is TGTGCCAGCAGCTTAGGGGACTACTATGGCTACACCTTC. This sequence encodes CASSLGDYYGYTF.

CDR3 in amino acids: CASSQGQGAVNTEAFF. CDR3 nucleotide sequence: TGTGCCAGCAGCCAGGGACAGGGGGCCGTGAACACTGAAGCTTTCTTT. The V and J genes are TRBV7-6 and TRBJ1-1; 12 nucleotides match TRBD1. Germline trimming cut 5 bases from V and 0 bases from J; bases unmatched to any gene: 4. Per germline, CDR1 SGHVS and CDR2 FNYEAQ. The CDR3 consists of 16 residues.

The chain recombines TRBV6-5 with TRBJ2-7, with D possibly being TRBD1 (5 bases). CDR1 is MNHEY, CDR2 SVGAGI, per germline. The CDR3 extends over 13 amino acids. The V and J ends lost 6 bases and 0 bases respectively, with 9 bases between them. The CDR3 coding sequence is TGTGCCAGCAGGCGACAGAGCTCCTACGAGCAGTACTTC. It is translated as CASRRQSSYEQYF.

The chain carries TRBV28 and TRBJ2-7, with D maybe TRBD1 (6 bases). Germline V gene lookup returns CDR1 MDHEN and CDR2 SYDVKM. Trimming left V 7 bases short and J 3 bases short, with 16 bases between. The CDR3 is 14 residues long. In DNA, the CDR3 is TGTGCCAGCACCGGGACAACGTGGGGCTACGAGCAGTACTTC. It is translated as CASTGTTWGYEQYF.

The sample holds one count of this clone. The CDR3 bases are TGTGCCAGCAGCCAGGTGGGACAGGGCTTTTATGGCTACACCTTC. This encodes CASSQVGQGFYGYTF. The chain combines TRBV7-9 with TRBJ1-2, with 9 bases that match TRBD1. The CDR3 is 15 residues long. The germline gives CDR1 SEHNR, CDR2 FQNEAQ (reference sequence). Trimming cost V 5 bases and J 5 bases; bases outside gene matches: 9.

The chain couples TRBV11-2 to TRBJ2-7; the match to TRBD2 covers 9 bases. From germline, CDR1 is SGHAT and CDR2 FQNNGV. V shed 1 base and J 2 bases; nucleotides not matched to a gene: 9. The CDR3 contains 17 residues. The CDR3 DNA reads TGTGCCAGCAGCTTAGCCCAGGGTAGCGGGAGCCCCTACGAGCAGTACTTC. It specifies CASSLAQGSGSPYEQYF.

The J gene is TRBJ2-7, the V gene TRBV7-7; TRBD2 matches 8 bases. The germline V gene has CDR1 SSHAT and CDR2 FNYEAQ (reference sequence). With 3 bases clipped from V and 3 bases from J, the junction kept 7 bases outside the gene matches. CDR3 size: 15 residues. The CDR3 DNA follows: TGTGCCAGCAGCTTCGGACTAGCAGGCCACTACGAGCAGTACTTC. Protein product: CASSFGLAGHYEQYF.

V usage is TRBV11-2 and J usage is TRBJ1-3; the D gene is possibly TRBD1 (6 bases). The CDR3 extends over 15 amino acids. Trimming removed 4 bases at V and 0 bases at J, with 10 bases between. Germline loops: CDR1 SGHAT, CDR2 FQNNGV. Written as DNA, the CDR3 is TGTGCCAGCAGCTCACAGGGCAGCTCTGGAAACACCATATATTTT. Its protein is CASSSQGSSGNTIYF.

The rearrangement uses TRBV7-2 and TRBJ2-3, with a tentative D call TRBD2 (5 bases). Germline values: CDR1 SGHTA, CDR2 FQGNSA. The CDR3 spans 14 residues. V gave up 4 bases and J gave up 5 bases, with 13 bases separating them. The CDR3, as DNA: TGTGCCAGCAGCTCAGGAGGCGGAAGAGATACGCAGTATTTT. Translating it yields CASSSGGGRDTQYF.

The chain carries TRBV6-5 and TRBJ2-3; 8 nucleotides match TRBD2. Germline V gives CDR1 MNHEY, CDR2 SVGAGI. V lost 5 bases and J lost 6; bases outside the gene matches: 7. The CDR3 spans 14 residues. The CDR3 region is CASSLGLVGDTQYF. DNA for the CDR3: TGTGCCAGCAGTCTGGGACTAGTAGGTGATACGCAGTATTTT.

J is TRBJ2-7 and V is TRBV19; 9 bases are a match to TRBD1. Unmatched junction bases numbered 4, after V lost 4 bases and J lost 0 bases. This CDR3 region has 15 residues. CDR1 and CDR2 from the germline V gene are LNHDA and SQIVND (reference sequence). CDR3 nucleotides: TGTGCCAGTAGTACCAGGGACAGGGACTCCTACGAGCAGTACTTC. Encoded protein: CASSTRDRDSYEQYF.

The J gene is TRBJ1-2, the V gene TRBV19, with D unresolved. Germline V gene sequence: CDR1 LNHDA, CDR2 SQIVND (reference sequence). This CDR3 is built from 13 residues. The germline V and J ends were trimmed by 7 bases and 7 bases, with 16 bases remaining between them. The CDR3 spells CASTQGGRGGYTF. The CDR3 nucleotides are TGTGCCAGTACCCAAGGAGGGCGGGGTGGCTACACCTTC.

The V gene is TRBV29-1, the J gene TRBJ1-1, with TRBD1 as a possible D gene (6 bases). CDR1 is SQVTM and CDR2 is ANQGSEA in the germline V gene. The V and J ends lost 0 bases and 6 bases respectively, with 11 bases between them. CDR3 length equals 13 residues. CDR3 sequence reads: CSVEEPRGAEAFF. The CDR3 nucleotides read TGCAGCGTTGAAGAGCCCAGGGGCGCTGAAGCTTTCTTT.

The V gene is TRBV11-3, the J gene TRBJ2-5; 11 bases align to TRBD2. Germline CDR1 and CDR2: SGHNT and YENEEA. The CDR3 is made up of 17 amino acids. V lost 5 bases to trimming and J lost 5 bases; unmatched junction nucleotides: 13. CDR3 DNA: TGTGCCAGCAGCCTGCGCACTACTAGCGGGAGAGATGAGACCCAGTACTTC. Protein product: CASSLRTTSGRDETQYF.

The chain employs TRBV18 and TRBJ1-2; D unresolved. Trimming removed 3 bases from V and 5 bases from J, with 19 bases in between. CDR3 length: 16 amino acids. Germline V lookup: CDR1 KGHSH, CDR2 LQKENI. In nucleotides, the CDR3 is TGTGCCAGCTCACCGGCCCTGGAGGGCAGTGGTTATGGCTACACCTTC. It encodes CASSPALEGSGYGYTF.

The CDR3 coding sequence is TGTGCCAGCAGTTTAAACGGGAGGGCGGGCGAGCAGTACTTC. It translates to CASSLNGRAGEQYF. The gene calls are TRBV27 and TRBJ2-7; 8 positions agree with TRBD2. Germline lookup yields CDR1 MNHEY and CDR2 SMNVEV (reference sequence). Trimming at V came to 2 bases and at J to 6 bases, leaving 6 bases not matched to a gene. CDR3 length: 14 amino acids.

In nucleotides, the CDR3 is TGTGCCAGCAGCCGATACAGGGGAGGCAATCAGCCCCAGCATTTT. This gives the protein CASSRYRGGNQPQHF. The chain is built from TRBV5-6 and TRBJ1-5; 7 nucleotides match TRBD1. The CDR3 is 15 amino acids. From germline, CDR1 is SGHDT and CDR2 YYEEEE. After removal of 4 bases from V and 2 bases from J, the junction contained 6 bases not matched to a gene.

This rearrangement joins TRBV5-6 to TRBJ2-5; 7 bases are shared with TRBD1. Germline-derived CDR1 and CDR2 are SGHDT and YYEEEE. V shed 1 base and J 4 bases; nucleotides not matched to a gene: 4. There are 14 residues in the CDR3. CDR3 nucleotides: TGTGCCAGCAGCTTGCTGCAGGGGGTAGAGACCCAGTACTTC. Translation gives CASSLLQGVETQYF.

The J gene is TRBJ2-1, the V gene TRBV18; 8 nucleotides agree with TRBD1. Germline lookup yields CDR1 KGHSH and CDR2 LQKENI. Trimming took 4 bases from V and 4 from J; bases not matched to a gene: 6. CDR3 length: 15 amino acids. The CDR3 region has the DNA TGTGCCAGCTCACGCTCAGGGGGCGTTTACAATGAGCAGTTCTTC. This encodes CASSRSGGVYNEQFF.

This chain joins TRBV9 and TRBJ2-1, with a possible D match to TRBD1 (7 bases). Germline CDR1 and CDR2: SGDLS and YYNGEE. The CDR3 is 16 amino acids. V was shortened by 1 base and J by 0 bases, with 11 bases between the two germline ends. The CDR3 DNA follows: TGTGCCAGCAGCGTAAGGGGGGACAGCTCCTACAATGAGCAGTTCTTC. It specifies CASSVRGDSSYNEQFF.

The chain employs TRBV25-1 and TRBJ2-3; no firm D call. V dropped 4 bases and J dropped 2 bases, with 13 bases sitting between them. Germline CDR1 is MGHDK and CDR2 is SYGVNS. The CDR3 has 15 amino acids. Here the CDR3 DNA reads TGTGCCAGCAGTGTCTCTTCGACACCCACAGATACGCAGTATTTT. Translating it yields CASSVSSTPTDTQYF.